Sequencing of this TCR beta chain was carried out in a study of T cells in Graves' hyperthyroidism and ophthalmopathy. The CDR3 runs to 15 residues. The germline V gene encodes CDR1 MNHEY and CDR2 SMNVEV (reference sequence). V lost 2 bases and J lost 2, with 12 bases in between. This clonotype was found many times. RNA transcripts gave rise to amplified TCR beta CDR3 regions. A first-round RT-PCR of the TCR CDR3 used the HTBI primer set. TCRdb called the multiplex PCR reads again in MiXCR, with one record for every CDR3 protein. The sample has some 460,000 distinct CDR3 sequences, approximately 14% seen once. Stability of Graves' hyperthyroidism was defined as absent ophthalmopathy progression within 18 months.

The chain employs TRBV27 and TRBJ2-5, with D possibly TRBD2 on 5 matching bases. The receptor comes from a woman under 30 with Graves' hyperthyroidism. Sequencing was performed on blood. CDR3 region: CASSLEGLGQETQYF. Here the CDR3 DNA reads TGTGCCAGCAGTTTAGAAGGACTTGGACAAGAGACCCAGTACTTC.